This T cell receptor (beta chain) emerged from a study of neurological immune-mediated disorders. Per the germline V gene, CDR1 is DFQATT and CDR2 is SNEGSKA (reference sequence). Trimming shortened V by 5 bases and J by 0 bases, and 8 bases separated the two germline ends. The CDR3 extends over 13 amino acids. With 10-nucleotide random UMIs included, cDNA was synthesized by 5'RACE. TCRdb processed the 5' RACE reads anew with MiXCR; each CDR3 protein has one entry. The data contain about 70,000 distinct CDR3 sequences, about 3% of them singletons. Many counts were recorded for this clonotype. The receptor was derived from a woman between 45 and 65 years old with multiple sclerosis. Specimen: PBMCs. The chain uses TRBV20-1 and TRBJ1-5; D gene ambiguous. The CDR3 is CSAGQNSNQPQHF. CDR3 DNA: TGCAGTGCTGGCCAGAATAGCAATCAGCCCCAGCATTTT.